This T cell receptor beta chain derives from a study of response to subunit inactivated influenza vaccine. CDR3 length equals 17 residues. Between the trimmed V and J ends, which lost 0 bases and 0 bases, there was a span of 13 bases. CDR1 and CDR2 (germline): SGHRS, YFSETQ. Each CDR3 protein is one row after TCRdb ran MiXCR on the RT-PCR reads. The sample includes 450,000 to 500,000 distinct CDR3 sequences, 9.5% to 13% of them seen just once. There are a few counts of this clonotype. The antigen is unknown. Points from the study as a whole: The authors put forward the suggestion that each seasonal influenza vaccination may bring in only a limited number of new T cells.

The source is a man in his fifties or sixties who received an inactivated influenza vaccine. V and J are TRBV5-1 and TRBJ2-1; D call uncertain. The material was PBMCs from blood, obtained roughly 47 days after vaccination. This CDR3 reads CASSLAAQSSSYNEQFF. For the CDR3, the DNA is TGCGCCAGCAGCTTGGCCGCGCAGTCCAGCTCCTACAATGAGCAGTTCTTC.